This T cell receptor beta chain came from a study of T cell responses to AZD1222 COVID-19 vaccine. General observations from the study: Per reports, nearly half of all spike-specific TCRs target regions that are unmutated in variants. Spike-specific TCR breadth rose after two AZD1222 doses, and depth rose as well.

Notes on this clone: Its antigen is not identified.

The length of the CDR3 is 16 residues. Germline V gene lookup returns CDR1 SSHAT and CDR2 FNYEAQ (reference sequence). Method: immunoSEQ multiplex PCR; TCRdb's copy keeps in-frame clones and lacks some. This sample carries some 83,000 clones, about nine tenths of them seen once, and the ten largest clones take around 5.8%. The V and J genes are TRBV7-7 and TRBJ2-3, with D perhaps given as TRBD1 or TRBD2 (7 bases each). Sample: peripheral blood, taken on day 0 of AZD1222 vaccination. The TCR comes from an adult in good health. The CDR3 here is CASSPQGRGGPDTQYF. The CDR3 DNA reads TGTGCTAGCTCCCCCCAGGGCAGGGGGGGCCCAGATACGCAGTATTTT.